This passage covers 18 T cell receptor beta chains from one sample sequenced in a study of graft-versus-host responses after intestinal transplantation. Libraries were prepared by immunoSEQ multiplex PCR; TCRdb keeps only in-frame clonotypes and omits some of them. Among more than 60,000 clones listed, 90% were seen once. What these receptors recognize is not known. The material sequenced was unstimulated CD8+ T cells sorted from spleen or lymph node cells, taken before intestinal transplant. These receptors all come from a human donor who received an intestinal transplant.

This clone was seen just once. This chain connects TRBV10-2 to TRBJ1-5, with a tentative D call TRBD1 (5 bases). The germline gives CDR1 WSHSY, CDR2 SAAADI. There are 15 residues in the CDR3. V was clipped by 7 bases and J by 5 bases, with 18 bases between them. This CDR3 is CASTTAPRVDQPQHF. The CDR3 DNA sequence: TGCGCCAGCACCACAGCACCCAGGGTCGATCAGCCCCAGCATTTT.

The chain has TRBV2 and TRBJ2-2, with 12 bases lining up with TRBD1. CDR3 length equals 17 residues. The V segment lost 1 base and the J segment 7 bases; nucleotides outside the gene matches: 7. The V gene's germline CDR1 is SNHLY and CDR2 FYNNEI. DNA for the CDR3: TGTGCCAGCAGTGAAGGGGGACAGGGGGCTAGTGGCGGGGAGCTGTTTTTT. This sequence encodes CASSEGGQGASGGELFF. The whole variable domain, remainder taken from reference TRBV2 and TRBJ2-2, is EPEVTQTPSHQVTQMGQEVILRCVPISNHLYFYWYRQILGQKVEFLVSFYNNEISEKSEIFDDQFSVERPDGSNFTLKIRSTKLEDSAMYFCASSEGGQGASGGELFFGEGSRLTVL.

The rearrangement joins TRBV9 to TRBJ2-1; D unclear. Trimming pared 0 bases from V and 9 bases from J, leaving 4 bases between. Germline CDR1 reads SGDLS; CDR2 reads YYNGEE. CDR3 length equals 11 residues. Here the CDR3 DNA reads TGTGCCAGCAGCGTAGCGGGTGAGCAGTTCTTC. The encoded protein is CASSVAGEQFF. Full variable domain (missing parts from reference TRBV9 and TRBJ2-1): DSGVTQTPKHLITATGQRVTLRCSPRSGDLSVYWYQQSLDQGLQFLIQYYNGEERAKGNILERFSAQQFPDLHSELNLSSLELGDSALYFCASSVAGEQFFGPGTRLTVL.

The V and J genes are TRBV7-6 and TRBJ2-7; TRBD1 aligns across 8 bases. The length of the CDR3 is 16 residues. Germline CDR1 and CDR2: SGHVS and FNYEAQ. The V gene end was trimmed by 1 base and the J gene end by 2 bases; junction bases not matched to a gene: 7. The DNA of the CDR3 is TGTGCCAGCAGCTTAGAGCCATTACAGGGGGCCTACGAGCAGTACTTC. Protein product: CASSLEPLQGAYEQYF.

This chain joins TRBV6-5 and TRBJ2-2; D gene unclear. Deletions cut 2 bases from V and 3 bases from J, with 7 bases between. The CDR3 is 14 residues long. The germline V gene encodes CDR1 MNHEY and CDR2 SVGAGI. The CDR3 sequence is CASSYGVHTGELFF. As DNA, the CDR3 is TGTGCCAGCAGTTACGGAGTCCACACCGGGGAGCTGTTTTTT.

This chain joins TRBV2 and TRBJ1-1; maybe TRBD1 (6 bases). CDR3 size: 15 residues. With 6 bases removed from V and 4 bases from J, the gap between germline ends came to 18 bases. The V gene's germline CDR1 is SNHLY and CDR2 FYNNEI. The CDR3: CASRDPGHRTTEAFF. CDR3 bases: TGTGCCAGCAGAGACCCGGGACACAGGACCACTGAAGCTTTCTTT.

The gene calls are TRBV5-1 and TRBJ2-1; D perhaps matches TRBD2 (6 bases). This CDR3 is 14 amino acids long. The germline V gene encodes CDR1 SGHRS and CDR2 YFSETQ. V lost 0 bases and J lost 6, with 10 bases in between. CDR3 nucleotide sequence: TGCGCCAGCAGCTTGGCCGGGGGTTTCAATGAGCAGTTCTTC. Its translation: CASSLAGGFNEQFF. Combining the CDR3 with reference TRBV5-1 and TRBJ2-1 gives the whole variable domain KAGVTQTPRYLIKTRGQQVTLSCSPISGHRSVSWYQQTPGQGLQFLFEYFSETQRNKGNFPGRFSGRQFSNSRSEMNVSTLELGDSALYLCASSLAGGFNEQFFGPGTRLTVL.

The chain employs TRBV2 and TRBJ2-7; 10 bases are shared with TRBD1. The germline V gene encodes CDR1 SNHLY and CDR2 FYNNEI. The CDR3 loop spans 15 amino acids. V was clipped by 6 bases and J by 2 bases; unmatched bases: 7. This chain's CDR3 is CASSPGTGVTYEQYF. CDR3 bases: TGTGCCAGCAGCCCCGGGACAGGGGTTACCTACGAGCAGTACTTC.

The chain combines TRBV5-8 with TRBJ2-1; TRBD2 is a possible D gene (7 bases). Trimming pared 0 bases from V and 8 bases from J, leaving 15 bases between. This CDR3 has 15 amino acids. The V gene's germline CDR1 is SGHTS and CDR2 YDEGEE. The CDR3 here is CASSLVGGALDEQFF. In DNA, the CDR3 is TGTGCCAGCAGCTTGGTGGGGGGGGCTTTGGATGAGCAGTTCTTC. The full variable domain, completed using reference TRBV5-8 and TRBJ2-1, is EAGVTQSPTHLIKTRGQQATLRCSPISGHTSVYWYQQALGLGLQFLLWYDEGEERNRGNFPPRFSGRQFPNYSSELNVNALELEDSALYLCASSLVGGALDEQFFGPGTRLTVL.

The chain joins TRBV18 to TRBJ2-3; 12 nucleotides match TRBD2. Germline lookup yields CDR1 KGHSH and CDR2 LQKENI. J lost 1 base, V lost 3 bases, and 2 bases had no gene match. The CDR3 spans 16 residues. CDR3 region: CASSPPSGGGTDTQYF. The CDR3 nucleotides read TGTGCCAGCTCACCCCCTAGCGGGGGGGGCACAGATACGCAGTATTTT.

This rearrangement joins TRBV20-1 to TRBJ1-1; TRBD1 matches 7 bases. V dropped 5 bases and J dropped 9; count of bases not matched to a gene: 6. The CDR3 is made up of 11 amino acids. CDR1 DFQATT and CDR2 SNEGSKA come from the germline V gene (reference sequence). CDR3 amino acids: CSASGGTQAFF. The CDR3 DNA sequence: TGCAGTGCTTCAGGGGGGACCCAAGCTTTCTTT.

V and J are TRBV13 and TRBJ2-1; TRBD2 matches at 9 bases. CDR1 PRHDT and CDR2 FYEKMQ come from the germline V gene (reference sequence). This CDR3 has 16 residues. J gave up 8 bases and V 1 base, and 9 bases lay outside the gene matches. This CDR3 reads CASSLAGGGALYEQFF. The CDR3 DNA reads as TGTGCCAGCAGCTTAGCGGGCGGGGGGGCCCTATATGAGCAGTTCTTC.

This clone occurred once. The chain carries TRBV6-5 and TRBJ1-1; 8 positions agree with TRBD1. CDR1 is MNHEY, CDR2 SVGAGI, per germline. The CDR3 has 15 residues. The ends lost 1 base at V and 7 bases at J; junction bases unmatched: 8. In nucleotides, the CDR3 is TGTGCCAGCAGTTACTTCTCGACAGGGGATAGTGAAGCTTTCTTT. It encodes CASSYFSTGDSEAFF.

The chain combines TRBV13 with TRBJ1-2; perhaps TRBD1 as D (6 bases). Trimming pared 5 bases from V and 4 bases from J, leaving 14 bases between. Germline V gene sequence: CDR1 PRHDT, CDR2 FYEKMQ (reference sequence). The CDR3 loop spans 14 amino acids. CDR3 sequence reads: CASSGDKVPYGYTF. The CDR3 DNA is TGTGCCAGCAGCGGGGACAAGGTCCCCTATGGCTACACCTTC.

This clone turned up a few times. V and J are TRBV7-2 and TRBJ2-5; 8 bases match TRBD2. Germline V gene lookup returns CDR1 SGHTA and CDR2 FQGNSA. V lost 1 base to trimming and J lost 7 bases; unmatched junction nucleotides: 8. The CDR3 length is 15 residues. The CDR3 coding sequence is TGTGCCAGCAGCTTAGTCGGGGGGGCCGGGGGGACCCAGTACTTC. Translated: CASSLVGGAGGTQYF. Drawing the rest from reference TRBV7-2 and TRBJ2-5, the complete variable domain is GAGVSQSPSNKVTEKGKDVELRCDPISGHTALYWYRQSLGQGLEFLIYFQGNSAPDKSGLPSDRFSAERTGGSVSTLTIQRTQQEDSAVYLCASSLVGGAGGTQYFGPGTRLLVL.

The genes are TRBV13 and TRBJ2-3, with 10 bases that match TRBD1. The CDR3 sequence is 14 residues long. Germline V gene lookup returns CDR1 PRHDT and CDR2 FYEKMQ (reference sequence). V gave up 7 bases and J gave up 6 bases; unmatched junction bases: 7. CDR3 loop: CASTWGTGVDTQYF. In DNA, the CDR3 is TGTGCCAGCACCTGGGGGACAGGGGTTGATACGCAGTATTTT.

In its sample, this clone was seen once. The chain has TRBV7-6 and TRBJ1-1; 8 bases are a match to TRBD1. Germline lookup yields CDR1 SGHVS and CDR2 FNYEAQ. This CDR3 is built from 14 residues. Unmatched junction bases numbered 11, after V lost 8 bases and J lost 6 bases. The CDR3 DNA is TGTGCCAGCGGTACAGGGGGTTTTTTTGCTGAAGCTTTCTTT. It is translated as CASGTGGFFAEAFF. The full variable domain, in which reference TRBV7-6 and TRBJ1-1 provide the parts outside the CDR3, is GAGVSQSPRYKVTKRGQDVALRCDPISGHVSLYWYRQALGQGPEFLTYFNYEAQQDKSGLPNDRFSAERPEGSISTLTIQRTEQRDSAMYRCASGTGGFFAEAFFGQGTRLTVV.

The rearrangement uses TRBV25-1 and TRBJ2-7; 7 bases align to TRBD1. The CDR3 contains 13 residues. V lost 6 bases, J lost 3 bases, and 5 bases stayed unmatched. Germline values: CDR1 MGHDK, CDR2 SYGVNS. CDR3 protein: CASSEGADYEQYF. CDR3 in DNA: TGTGCCAGCAGCGAGGGGGCGGACTACGAGCAGTACTTC.